The entry that follows covers one T cell receptor (beta chain) sequence. PCR involved 60 Vbeta and 13 Jbeta primers. Libraries were prepared by immunoSEQ multiplex PCR; TCRdb keeps only in-frame clonotypes and omits some of them. Of 130,000 or so clones listed, roughly 82% are singletons. This sample was included in a study of cytomegalovirus exposure and HLA in healthy donors. This sequence originates from a woman aged 40 to 50 in good health and CMV-seropositive. The sequenced sample was PBMCs.

CDR3 coding DNA: TGTGCCAGCAGCAATCGACAGGGCGGCACAGATACGCAGTATTTT. It specifies CASSNRQGGTDTQYF. The chain uses TRBV7-2 and TRBJ2-3; 7 bases line up with TRBD1. Losses at the gene ends were 5 bases for V and 1 base for J; bases not matched to a gene: 6. This CDR3 contains 15 residues. Germline V CDR1 and CDR2: SGHTA, FQGNSA.